These 29 T cell receptor beta chains originate from one sample sequenced in a study of spatial heterogeneity in lung cancer. Broader study findings: Higher tumor mutation counts went along with higher counts of expanded intratumoral alpha and beta TCRs.

Their antigens remain unidentified. Time point here: sample taken at primary tumor resection. TCRdb re-analysed the 5' RACE reads in MiXCR, keeping a single row per CDR3 protein. The repertoire includes about 100,000 distinct CDR3 sequences, roughly 4.5% of them detected once, and around 20% sits in the top ten. The sequenced sample was lung tumor tissue, obtained at surgery. The receptors come from a male donor with early-stage non-small cell lung cancer.

This clonotype was picked up many times. V usage is TRBV5-1 and J usage is TRBJ2-7; a weak D match, TRBD1 (5 bases). Germline values: CDR1 SGHRS, CDR2 YFSETQ. V lost 1 base and J lost 0, with 14 bases in between. This CDR3 has 16 residues. The CDR3, as DNA: TGCGCCAGCAGCTTGATCGACAGCCAAACCTCCTACGAGCAGTACTTC. Protein sequence: CASSLIDSQTSYEQYF.

This clonotype was detected ten times or more. This chain uses TRBV4-1 with TRBJ1-2; no reliable D call. The CDR3 spans 14 residues. Germline CDR1 reads MGHRA; CDR2 reads YSYEKL. V lost 3 bases and J lost 6, with 14 bases in between. The CDR3 spells CASSQWTATNGYTF. CDR3 coding DNA: TGCGCCAGCAGCCAGTGGACGGCTACGAATGGCTACACCTTC.

The chain uses TRBV20-1 and TRBJ1-2; D not resolved. The V and J ends lost 5 bases and 3 bases respectively, with 7 bases between them. From germline, CDR1 is DFQATT and CDR2 SNEGSKA (reference sequence). The CDR3 is 11 residues long. In DNA, the CDR3 is TGCAGTGCTTCCCTGGACTATGGCTACACCTTC. Its protein is CSASLDYGYTF.

At least ten counts were recorded for this clonotype. V and J are TRBV5-1 and TRBJ2-1, with TRBD2 matching over 7 bases. Germline V CDR1 and CDR2: SGHRS, YFSETQ. The V segment lost 3 bases and the J segment 10 bases; nucleotides outside the gene matches: 10. This CDR3 is 14 amino acids long. The DNA of the CDR3 is TGCGCCAGCAGCTCTAGGTGGGAGGGCAGGGAGCAGTTCTTC. It is translated as CASSSRWEGREQFF. Filled out from reference TRBV5-1 and TRBJ2-1, the complete variable domain reads KAGVTQTPRYLIKTRGQQVTLSCSPISGHRSVSWYQQTPGQGLQFLFEYFSETQRNKGNFPGRFSGRQFSNSRSEMNVSTLELGDSALYLCASSSRWEGREQFFGPGTRLTVL.

This clonotype was seen a handful of times. The chain is built from TRBV7-2 and TRBJ2-1, with 10 nucleotides matching TRBD2. Germline lookup yields CDR1 SGHTA and CDR2 FQGNSA. V dropped 1 base and J dropped 12; count of bases not matched to a gene: 9. The CDR3 is 15 residues long. DNA for the CDR3: TGTGCCAGCAGCTTAGATCCAGCGGGAGGGCCCGGGCAGTTCTTC. It encodes CASSLDPAGGPGQFF.

V and J are TRBV2 and TRBJ2-3, with D possibly matching TRBD1 (6 bases). The CDR3 runs 12 residues. Germline CDR1 is SNHLY and CDR2 is FYNNEI. V lost 4 bases and J lost 10, with 12 bases in between. The CDR3 loop is CASSGEQGSQYF. The CDR3, as DNA: TGTGCCAGCAGTGGTGAGCAGGGGTCGCAGTATTTT.

J is TRBJ2-5 and V is TRBV6-1; the D is unclear. The V end lost 7 bases, the J end lost 5 bases, and 11 bases lay between the germline ends. The CDR3 contains 12 residues. The germline gives CDR1 MNHNS, CDR2 SASEGT. The CDR3 sequence: CASKYPRETQYF. The CDR3 DNA sequence: TGTGCCAGCAAATACCCACGCGAGACCCAGTACTTC.

This clonotype was seen at least ten times. J is TRBJ1-1 and V is TRBV11-2, with 7 nucleotides matching TRBD1. There are 15 residues in the CDR3. Germline CDR1 reads SGHAT; CDR2 reads FQNNGV. Trimming removed 4 bases from V and 0 bases from J; junction bases left unmatched: 5. CDR3 sequence reads: CASSSWGQLNTEAFF. CDR3 bases: TGTGCCAGCAGCTCTTGGGGACAGTTGAACACTGAAGCTTTCTTT.

The V and J genes are TRBV4-2 and TRBJ2-7; weak D call: TRBD2 (6 bases). This CDR3 contains 16 residues. Trimming left V 3 bases short and J 2 bases short, with 17 bases between. Germline loops: CDR1 LGHNA, CDR2 YNFKEQ. In DNA, the CDR3 is TGTGCCAGCAGCCAGCAACCGGGAGAGGAAACCTACGAGCAGTACTTC. It specifies CASSQQPGEETYEQYF.

This clonotype was seen ten or more times. The V call is TRBV5-1, the J call TRBJ2-1; D unclear. The germline gives CDR1 SGHRS, CDR2 YFSETQ. V lost 0 bases, J lost 2 bases, and 9 bases lay in between. This CDR3 has 15 amino acids. CDR3: CASSLEHRPYNEQFF. For the CDR3, the DNA is TGCGCCAGCAGCTTGGAACACCGCCCCTACAATGAGCAGTTCTTC.

This clonotype was detected ten times or more. V and J are TRBV7-9 and TRBJ1-4; 8 positions agree with TRBD1. J lost 5 bases, V lost 5 bases, and 7 bases had no gene match. Germline CDR1 SEHNR, CDR2 FQNEAQ (reference sequence). CDR3 length equals 15 residues. CDR3 sequence (DNA): TGTGCCAGCAGCAGCCGGACAGGGCAAAATGAAAAACTGTTTTTT. This gives the protein CASSSRTGQNEKLFF.

There are many counts of this clonotype. The chain uses TRBV2 and TRBJ1-1; D remains unclear. Germline V gives CDR1 SNHLY, CDR2 FYNNEI. CDR3 length: 13 residues. V was pared by 4 bases and J by 7 bases, with 13 bases between. CDR3 loop: CASSAELELEAFF. The CDR3 region has the DNA TGTGCCAGCAGTGCCGAACTAGAGCTTGAAGCTTTCTTT.

Many counts were recorded for this clonotype. This rearrangement joins TRBV6-1 to TRBJ1-1; no clear D gene. Trimming pared 3 bases from V and 0 bases from J, leaving 14 bases between. This CDR3 is 16 amino acids long. Germline CDR1 reads MNHNS; CDR2 reads SASEGT. The DNA for the CDR3 is TGTGCCAGCAGTGACACGGACGGTAGTATGAACACTGAAGCTTTCTTT. It is translated as CASSDTDGSMNTEAFF.

This clonotype occurred many times. V and J are TRBV5-1 and TRBJ1-6, with 9 positions matching TRBD1. Trimming at V came to 4 bases and at J to 7 bases, leaving 6 bases not matched to a gene. Germline CDR1 reads SGHRS; CDR2 reads YFSETQ. The CDR3 sequence is 15 residues long. In DNA, the CDR3 is TGCGCCAGCAGCGCAGCGGGACAGGGAAATTCACCCCTCCACTTT. Protein product: CASSAAGQGNSPLHF.

This clonotype was counted many times. This sequence joins TRBV2 and TRBJ2-5; D gene unclear. The length of the CDR3 is 15 residues. V was shortened by 0 bases and J by 1 base, with 9 bases between the two germline ends. In germline, CDR1 is SNHLY, CDR2 FYNNEI. For the CDR3, the DNA is TGTGCCAGCAGTGAAGCCGCCGGGTCCCAAGAGACCCAGTACTTC. Its protein product is CASSEAAGSQETQYF.

This clonotype was found many times. V usage is TRBV11-2 and J usage is TRBJ2-7; D gene unclear. Germline V gives CDR1 SGHAT, CDR2 FQNNGV. V was cut by 7 bases and J by 0 bases, with 13 bases left in between. The CDR3 covers 14 residues. CDR3 protein: CASTHEYPSYEQYF. DNA of the CDR3: TGTGCCAGCACCCACGAGTACCCCTCCTACGAGCAGTACTTC.

This clonotype was detected many times. V gene TRBV18 combines with J gene TRBJ2-7, with a possible D match to TRBD1 (6 bases). Trimming took 6 bases from V and 0 from J, leaving 12 bases between them. The CDR3 has 14 residues. Germline V CDR1 and CDR2: KGHSH, LQKENI. CDR3 nucleotides: TGTGCCAGCTCTCCCCGGGACACCTCCTACGAGCAGTACTTC. Protein sequence: CASSPRDTSYEQYF.

This clonotype came up many times. The rearrangement joins TRBV16 to TRBJ2-2, with D unclear. The germline V and J ends were trimmed by 4 bases and 0 bases, with 6 bases remaining between them. Germline loops: CDR1 KGHSY, CDR2 FQNENV. This CDR3 comprises 14 residues. CDR3 in DNA: TGTGCCAGCAGCCGGCAGACGAACACCGGGGAGCTGTTTTTT. This encodes CASSRQTNTGELFF.

Judged by abundance, this clonotype is medium-sized (0.01 to 0.1%). The chain has TRBV28 and TRBJ1-1; D remains ambiguous. The CDR3 extends over 14 amino acids. Germline V gene sequence: CDR1 MDHEN, CDR2 SYDVKM. Trimming shortened V by 2 bases and J by 6 bases, and 13 bases separated the two germline ends. This CDR3 reads CASSLPSFSAEAFF. In DNA form, the CDR3 reads TGTGCCAGCAGTTTACCCAGTTTCAGCGCTGAAGCTTTCTTT.

This clonotype was detected ten times or more. This chain joins TRBV15 and TRBJ1-1; D ambiguous. The germline CDR1 and CDR2 sequences are LNHNV and YYDKDF (reference sequence). CDR3 size: 11 residues. The CDR3 nucleotides are TGTGCAATTGTCACTAACACTGAAGCTTTCTTT. It is translated as CAIVTNTEAFF.

As regards this clonotype: A much larger clone lies one base from this, so it may be a read error. The rearrangement joins TRBV28 to TRBJ1-5; a weak D match, TRBD1 (5 bases). The germline V and J ends were trimmed by 3 bases and 9 bases, with 18 bases remaining between them. Germline V CDR1 and CDR2: MDHEN, SYDVKM. The CDR3 has 15 amino acids. Here the CDR3 reads CASSLGQGIHLPQHF. DNA for the CDR3: TGTGCCAGCAGTTTGGGGCAGGGAATCCATCTGCCCCAGCATTTT.

This clonotype was observed a few times. V gene TRBV15 combines with J gene TRBJ2-2, with D possibly matching TRBD2 (6 bases). V lost 0 bases and J 9 bases, leaving 14 bases between the germline ends. The CDR3 loop spans 15 amino acids. Germline assignment: CDR1 LNHNV and CDR2 YYDKDF (reference sequence). DNA for the CDR3: TGTGCCACCAGCAGAGATCGGGGAGGAGCCAGGGAGCTGTTTTTT. This translates into CATSRDRGGARELFF.

This clonotype has at least ten counts. V and J are TRBV9 and TRBJ1-2; perhaps TRBD1 as D (5 bases). The CDR3 sequence is 15 residues long. V was pared by 0 bases and J by 1 base, with 10 bases between. The germline gives CDR1 SGDLS, CDR2 YYNGEE. The CDR3 loop reads CASSVVSGINYGYTF. In DNA, the CDR3 is TGTGCCAGCAGCGTAGTTTCAGGGATTAACTATGGCTACACCTTC.

This clonotype showed up many times. This chain connects TRBV10-3 to TRBJ2-5; TRBD2 agrees at 7 bases. V lost 2 bases and J lost 5; bases outside the gene matches: 5. From germline, CDR1 is ENHRY and CDR2 SYGVKD. The CDR3 has 14 amino acids. CDR3 in DNA: TGTGCCATCAGTGAGCCCTCACTAGCGGAGACCCAGTACTTC. Translation gives CAISEPSLAETQYF.

This clonotype was found many times. The V gene is TRBV2, the J gene TRBJ1-1, with 8 bases fitting TRBD1. Germline V gives CDR1 SNHLY, CDR2 FYNNEI. J was trimmed by 0 bases and V by 6 bases; bases with no gene match: 12. This CDR3 is 17 amino acids long. The CDR3 region is CASSRRSGGQMNTEAFF. The DNA for the CDR3 is TGTGCCAGCAGCCGAAGGTCAGGGGGCCAAATGAACACTGAAGCTTTCTTT.

This clonotype was counted only a few times. CDR3 in DNA: TGCGCCAGCAGCTTGGACCTAAGCCCACAAGTTGGGGGCTACACCTTC. It is translated as CASSLDLSPQVGGYTF. The chain has TRBV5-1 and TRBJ1-2; D unclear. The V and J ends lost 0 bases and 8 bases respectively, with 20 bases between them. CDR1 SGHRS and CDR2 YFSETQ come from the germline V gene. The CDR3 loop spans 16 amino acids.

This clonotype showed up many times. This rearrangement joins TRBV30 to TRBJ2-2; tentatively, D is TRBD1 (5 bases). The germline gives CDR1 GTSNPN, CDR2 SVGIG (reference sequence). The CDR3 runs to 14 residues. V shed 3 bases and J shed 0 bases, with 8 bases lying between them. The chain's CDR3 is CAWSPTANTGELFF. As DNA, the CDR3 is TGTGCCTGGAGCCCGACAGCGAACACCGGGGAGCTGTTTTTT.

The chain combines TRBV11-2 with TRBJ2-3; TRBD2 matches 10 bases. The V gene end was trimmed by 4 bases and the J gene end by 4 bases; junction bases not matched to a gene: 5. The CDR3 spans 15 residues. Germline V gives CDR1 SGHAT, CDR2 FQNNGV. CDR3 region: CASSSLAGAADTQYF. The CDR3 DNA reads TGTGCCAGCAGCTCTCTAGCGGGAGCAGCAGATACGCAGTATTTT. The full variable domain, in which reference TRBV11-2 and TRBJ2-3 provide the parts outside the CDR3, is EAGVAQSPRYKIIEKRQSVAFWCNPISGHATLYWYQQILGQGPKLLIQFQNNGVVDDSQLPKDRFSAERLKGVDSTLKIQPAKLEDSAVYLCASSSLAGAADTQYFGPGTRLTVL.

This clonotype was recorded many times. V usage is TRBV6-5 and J usage is TRBJ2-1, with TRBD2 matching 11 bases. The length of the CDR3 is 17 residues. V shed 0 bases and J 4 bases; nucleotides not matched to a gene: 5. Germline V gives CDR1 MNHEY, CDR2 SVGAGI. This CDR3 reads CASSYSSTSGTYNEQFF. In DNA form, the CDR3 reads TGTGCCAGCAGTTACTCATCGACTAGCGGGACGTACAATGAGCAGTTCTTC.